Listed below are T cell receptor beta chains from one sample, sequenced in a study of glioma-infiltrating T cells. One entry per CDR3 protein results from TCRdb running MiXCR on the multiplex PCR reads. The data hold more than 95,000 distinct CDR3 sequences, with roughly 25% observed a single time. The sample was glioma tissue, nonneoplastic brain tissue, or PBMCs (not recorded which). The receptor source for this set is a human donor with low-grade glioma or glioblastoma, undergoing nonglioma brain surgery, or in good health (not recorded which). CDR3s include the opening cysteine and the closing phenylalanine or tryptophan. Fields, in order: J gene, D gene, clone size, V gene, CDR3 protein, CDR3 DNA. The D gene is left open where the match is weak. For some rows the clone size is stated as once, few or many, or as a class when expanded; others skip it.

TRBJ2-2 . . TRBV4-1 CASSQVLKRGTGELFF TGCGCCAGCAGCCAAGTCCTAAAGAGGGGCACCGGGGAGCTGTTTTTT
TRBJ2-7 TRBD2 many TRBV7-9 CASSPASGWDEQYF TGTGCCAGCAGCCCTGCTAGCGGCTGGGACGAGCAGTACTTC
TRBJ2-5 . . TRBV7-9 CASSLGKRPEQETQYF TGTGCCAGCAGCTTAGGGAAAAGACCGGAACAAGAGACCCAGTACTTC
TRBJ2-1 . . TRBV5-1 CASSLDSINEQFF TGCGCCAGCAGCTTGGATAGTATCAATGAGCAGTTCTTC
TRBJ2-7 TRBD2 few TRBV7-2 CTSSGSGRRYEQYF TGTACCAGCAGCGGTAGCGGGAGACGCTACGAGCAGTACTTC
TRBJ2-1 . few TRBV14 CASSQGNEQFF TGTGCCAGCAGCCAGGGGAATGAGCAGTTCTTC
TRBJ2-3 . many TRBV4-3 CASSHRQRTDTQYF TGCGCCAGCAGCCACCGACAGCGCACAGATACGCAGTATTTT
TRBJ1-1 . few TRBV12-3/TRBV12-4 CASSRGRSDMNTEAFF TGTGCCAGCAGCCGCGGACGGTCTGATATGAACACTGAAGCTTTCTTT
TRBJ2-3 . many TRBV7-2 CASSLEVQGGASQYF TGTGCCAGCAGCTTAGAGGTCCAGGGGGGGGCATCGCAGTATTTT
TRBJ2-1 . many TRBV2 CASAHTPTTGNNEQFF TGTGCCAGCGCTCACACGCCCACAACAGGGAACAATGAGCAGTTCTTC
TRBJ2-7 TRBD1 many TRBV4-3 CASSHNQGAVYEQYF TGCGCCAGCAGCCATAATCAGGGGGCCGTCTACGAGCAGTACTTC
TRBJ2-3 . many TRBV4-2 CASSQDPRASSDTQYF TGTGCCAGCAGCCAAGACCCGAGGGCTAGTTCGGATACGCAGTATTTT
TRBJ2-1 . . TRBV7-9 CASSLGRAGDNEQFF TGTGCCAGCAGCTTGGGCAGGGCCGGAGACAATGAGCAGTTCTTC
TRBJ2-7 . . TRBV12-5 CASGSRVVFEYEQYF TGTGCTAGTGGTTCTCGGGTGGTATTCGAGTACGAGCAGTACTTC
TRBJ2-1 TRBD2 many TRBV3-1 CASSQERSSGSSFF TGTGCCAGCAGCCAAGAAAGGAGTAGCGGGAGCTCGTTCTTC
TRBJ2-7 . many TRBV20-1 CSASSPGQDAREQYF TGCAGTGCTAGCTCACCCGGGCAGGACGCGCGGGAGCAGTACTTC
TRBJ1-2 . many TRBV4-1 CASSQSTPGGYGYTF TGCGCCAGCAGCCAGTCCACCCCGGGTGGCTATGGCTACACCTTC
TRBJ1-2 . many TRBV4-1 CASSQEAGSSYGYTF TGCGCCAGCAGCCAAGAGGCAGGATCCTCATATGGCTACACCTTC
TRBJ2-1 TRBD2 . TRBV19 CASTIGSGSYNEQFF TGTGCCAGTACTATTGGAAGCGGGAGCTACAATGAGCAGTTCTTC
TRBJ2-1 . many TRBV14 CASSHPSVSSYNEQFF TGTGCCAGCAGCCATCCCAGCGTGAGCTCCTACAATGAGCAGTTCTTC
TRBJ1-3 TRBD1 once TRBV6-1 CGRTGRPAGGNTIYF TGTGGCAGGACAGGCAGGCCGGCCGGGGGAAACACCATATATTTT
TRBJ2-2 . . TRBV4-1 CASLERATGELFF TGCGCCAGCTTAGAACGTGCGACCGGGGAGCTGTTTTTT
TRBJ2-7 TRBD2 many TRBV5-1 CASKLTGTSGYEQYF TGCGCCAGCAAACTAACCGGGACTAGCGGCTACGAGCAGTACTTC
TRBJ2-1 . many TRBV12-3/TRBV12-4 CASSRTQVLNEQFF TGTGCCAGCAGCCGCACACAGGTTTTAAATGAGCAGTTCTTC
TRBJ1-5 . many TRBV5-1 CASRPTGASNQPQHF TGCGCCAGCAGACCGACAGGAGCCAGTAATCAGCCCCAGCATTTT
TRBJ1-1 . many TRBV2 CASSEQGLNTEAFF TGTGCCAGCAGTGAACAGGGGCTGAACACTGAAGCTTTCTTT
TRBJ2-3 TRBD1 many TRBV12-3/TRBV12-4 CASRTGSDTQYF TGTGCCAGCAGGACAGGGTCAGATACGCAGTATTTT
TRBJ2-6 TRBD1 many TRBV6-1 CASSSETGGTSGANVLTF TGTGCCAGCAGTTCCGAGACAGGGGGCACATCTGGGGCCAACGTCCTGACTTTC
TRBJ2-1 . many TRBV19 CANSDRFNNEQFF TGTGCCAACTCGGACAGATTTAACAATGAGCAGTTCTTC
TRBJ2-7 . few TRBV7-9 CASSLVSLSSYEQYF TGTGCCAGCAGCTTAGTTAGTCTATCCTCCTACGAGCAGTACTTC
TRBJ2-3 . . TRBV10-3 CAITFLQGAVQYF TGTGCCATCACCTTCTTACAGGGTGCGGTGCAGTATTTT
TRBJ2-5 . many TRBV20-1 CSARVPGRRQETQYF TGCAGTGCTAGAGTTCCGGGACGCCGACAAGAGACCCAGTACTTC
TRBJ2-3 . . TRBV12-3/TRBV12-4 CASKLETDTQYF TGTGCCAGCAAACTGGAGACAGATACGCAGTATTTT
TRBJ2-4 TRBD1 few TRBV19 CASSPRTGKNIQYF TGTGCCAGTAGTCCCCGGACAGGGAAAAACATTCAGTACTTC
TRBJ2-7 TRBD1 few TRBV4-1 CASSWDRAGYEQYF TGCGCCAGCAGCTGGGACAGGGCAGGCTACGAGCAGTACTTC